The TCR beta chain under discussion was sequenced for a study of T cell responses to AZD1222 COVID-19 vaccine. This clone was counted between two and nine times. The antigen is not known. Study-level results: No day 14 peak samples; only post-peak repertoires were characterized. It was only a handful of AZD1222 recipients who were seropositive at baseline. Of spike-specific TCRs, nearly half reportedly target regions left unmutated in variants.

Profiling relied on immunoSEQ multiplex PCR, and the TCRdb table lists in-frame clones only, not all of them. Among around 99,000 clones listed, more than 90% were seen once. V lost 5 bases and J lost 4, with 17 bases in between. CDR1 and CDR2 from the germline V gene are GTSNPN and SVGIG (reference sequence). The CDR3 covers 14 residues. Sequencing was performed on peripheral blood, taken on day 0 of AZD1222 vaccination. This sequence originates from an adult in good health. The chain joins TRBV30 to TRBJ1-2, with D uncertain. The CDR3: CAWDVWEVGYGYTF. CDR3 nucleotide sequence: TGTGCCTGGGACGTGTGGGAGGTCGGCTATGGCTACACCTTC.